This T cell receptor beta chain derives from a study of graft-versus-host responses after intestinal transplantation. About the research overall: Each transplant was multivisceral, liver-intestinal, or isolated intestinal. The study gave all recipients anti-thymocyte globulin induction, then tacrolimus and steroids for 2 to 3 years.

The CDR3 length is 17 residues. From germline, CDR1 is MNHEY and CDR2 SMNVEV (reference sequence). On this clone itself: Its antigen remains unknown.

The repertoire was sequenced with immunoSEQ multiplex PCR; TCRdb's copy has only in-frame clones and lacks some. The repertoire consists of roughly 85,000 clones, with more than 85% occurring once and the leading ten covering 7.6%. The sequencing used unstimulated CD8+ T cells sorted from spleen or lymph node cells, collected before transplant. This clonotype originated in a human donor who was the organ donor for an intestinal transplant. The V gene is TRBV27, the J gene TRBJ2-5; 15 bases are a match to TRBD2. The better agreement between TRBJ2-7 and the DNA end casts doubt on the J call. CDR3 coding DNA: TGTGCCAGCAGTTCAGGACTAGCGGGAGGGCCGGGGGTCGAGCAGTACTTC. Translated: CASSSGLAGGPGVEQYF.